A selection of T cell receptor beta chains follows, all from one sample in a study of cytomegalovirus exposure and HLA in healthy donors. Libraries were prepared by immunoSEQ multiplex PCR; TCRdb keeps only in-frame clonotypes and omits some of them. The sample consists of about 50,000 clones, 77% of them appearing once. The specimen sequenced was PBMCs. The receptors here all came from a middle-aged woman in good health and CMV-seropositive. Both conserved end residues are part of each CDR3. The D gene is left open where the match is weak. Not all rows give a size; the values are once, few, many and, for expanded clones, a class.

D gene	J gene	clone size	V gene	CDR3 protein	CDR3 DNA
NA	TRBJ1-2	NA	TRBV14	CASSHGPPYGYTF	TGTGCCAGCAGCCATGGGCCGCCGTATGGCTACACCTTC
TRBD2	TRBJ2-1	NA	TRBV4-3	CASSRDLGRGGSDNEQFF	TGCGCCAGCAGCCGGGACTTGGGACGCGGGGGGTCGGACAATGAGCAGTTCTTC
TRBD1	TRBJ1-6	NA	TRBV7-9	CASSSWDRGNSPLHF	TGTGCCAGCAGCTCTTGGGACAGGGGTAATTCACCCCTCCACTTT
NA	TRBJ2-5	NA	TRBV5-4	CASTRRAGQETQYF	TGTGCCAGTACGAGGAGGGCGGGGCAAGAGACCCAGTACTTC
NA	TRBJ1-5	NA	TRBV5-1	CASSLVGRGAFDQPQHF	TGCGCCAGCAGCTTGGTGGGTCGCGGGGCATTCGATCAGCCCCAGCATTTT
NA	TRBJ2-6	NA	TRBV19	CASTPGGANVLTF	TGTGCCAGTACCCCAGGTGGGGCCAACGTCCTGACTTTC
NA	TRBJ2-7	few	TRBV7-2	CASSLDTSSYEQYF	TGTGCCAGCAGCTTGGACACCAGCTCCTACGAGCAGTACTTC
NA	TRBJ1-5	NA	TRBV28	CASYPGPGNQPQHF	TGTGCCAGCTACCCAGGGCCCGGCAATCAGCCCCAGCATTTT
NA	TRBJ1-2	NA	TRBV7-3	CASSFGQGLTF	TGTGCCAGCAGCTTCGGACAAGGGCTCACCTTC
TRBD2	TRBJ2-3	NA	TRBV28	CASRGGGPGTDTQYF	TGTGCCAGCAGGGGCGGGGGGCCCGGCACAGATACGCAGTATTTT
NA	TRBJ2-3	NA	TRBV9	CASSPSPSTDTQYF	TGTGCCAGCAGCCCAAGCCCGAGCACAGATACGCAGTATTTT
NA	TRBJ1-6	NA	TRBV19	CASRYQGSPLHF	TGTGCCAGTAGGTACCAGGGGTCACCCCTCCACTTT
NA	TRBJ1-5	NA	TRBV19	CASSIEGEANQPQHF	TGTGCCAGTAGTATAGAAGGCGAGGCGAATCAGCCCCAGCATTTT
NA	TRBJ1-2	NA	TRBV7-2	CASSQPGVLGGYTF	TGTGCCAGCAGCCAACCCGGAGTTTTAGGCGGCTACACCTTC
TRBD2	TRBJ2-3	NA	TRBV10-3	CAIGGTSGDTQYF	TGTGCCATCGGTGGGACTAGCGGAGATACGCAGTATTTT
NA	TRBJ1-1	few	TRBV9	CASSVVKQGNTEAFF	TGTGCCAGCAGCGTAGTAAAACAGGGGAACACTGAAGCTTTCTTT
NA	TRBJ2-5	NA	TRBV2	CASSPITGREETQYF	TGTGCCAGCAGCCCTATTACGGGCAGGGAAGAGACCCAGTACTTC
NA	TRBJ1-3	NA	TRBV6-1	CASSEVRRNTYLLGNTIYF	TGTGCCAGCAGTGAAGTGAGGAGGAACACCTACCTTCTTGGAAACACCATATATTTT
NA	TRBJ2-2	few	TRBV7-3	CASSPRGNTGELFF	TGTGCCAGCAGCCCACGGGGGAACACCGGGGAGCTGTTTTTT
NA	TRBJ2-2	NA	TRBV11-2	CASSPGIVELFF	TGTGCCAGCAGCCCCGGTATTGTAGAGCTGTTTTTT
TRBD1	TRBJ1-4	NA	TRBV2	CASSSGTGGFLTNEKLFF	TGTGCCAGCAGCTCCGGGACAGGGGGCTTTTTAACTAATGAAAAACTGTTTTTT
NA	TRBJ1-1	once	TRBV6-4	CASSASPTGNTEAFF	TGTGCCAGCAGTGCAAGCCCCACAGGGAACACTGAAGCTTTCTTT
NA	TRBJ2-7	NA	TRBV10-3	CAISELELSYEQYF	TGTGCCATCAGTGAGCTCGAGTTGTCCTACGAGCAGTACTTC
NA	TRBJ2-7	NA	TRBV29-1	CSVEDRSNSRGYEQYF	TGCAGCGTTGAAGACCGCTCGAACTCGCGGGGATACGAGCAGTACTTC
TRBD1	TRBJ1-1	NA	TRBV27	CASMAGGTRTEAFF	TGTGCCAGTATGGCAGGGGGGACTCGAACTGAAGCTTTCTTT
NA	TRBJ2-7	NA	TRBV7-9	CASSPRGSEIEQYF	TGTGCCAGCAGCCCCCGGGGGTCGGAGATCGAGCAGTACTTC
NA	TRBJ1-1	few	TRBV19	CASTPGTPNTEAFF	TGTGCCAGTACACCCGGGACACCAAACACTGAAGCTTTCTTT
NA	TRBJ1-2	few	TRBV30	CAWSVGDTSRLWTF	TGTGCCTGGAGTGTAGGGGACACCAGCCGCCTATGGACCTTC
NA	TRBJ2-1	few	TRBV5-6	CASSLALVVEQFF	TGTGCCAGCAGCTTGGCCCTAGTCGTTGAGCAGTTCTTC
NA	TRBJ2-2	NA	TRBV2	CASSLMGQNTGELFF	TGTGCCAGCAGTCTAATGGGACAGAACACCGGGGAGCTGTTTTTT
TRBD2	TRBJ2-3	NA	TRBV4-3	CASSQDRTGGLDTQYF	TGCGCCAGCAGCCAAGATCGAACGGGGGGGCTAGATACGCAGTATTTT
NA	TRBJ1-6	NA	TRBV5-4	CASSLRGDGPLHF	TGTGCCAGCAGCTTGAGGGGTGACGGCCCCCTCCACTTT
TRBD1	TRBJ2-7	NA	TRBV11-2	CASSTLDRASAYEQYF	TGTGCCAGCAGCACCCTAGACAGGGCATCCGCCTACGAGCAGTACTTC
NA	TRBJ1-1	NA	TRBV30	CAWSVRRRGEAFF	TGTGCCTGGAGTGTACGGAGGAGGGGCGAAGCTTTCTTT
NA	TRBJ2-1	NA	TRBV7-3	CASSPSGSGYNEQFF	TGTGCCAGCAGCCCCTCGGGTAGCGGCTACAATGAGCAGTTCTTC
TRBD1	TRBJ1-1	few	TRBV5-1	CASSLGTGSGTEAFF	TGCGCCAGCAGCTTGGGGACAGGGTCGGGCACTGAAGCTTTCTTT
NA	TRBJ2-7	NA	TRBV15	CATSRDISYEQYF	TGTGCCACCAGCAGGGACATCTCCTACGAGCAGTACTTC
TRBD2	TRBJ2-7	NA	TRBV7-7	CASSSIPGGYEQYF	TGTGCCAGCAGCTCCATACCGGGGGGATACGAGCAGTACTTC
NA	TRBJ2-3	once	TRBV27	CASSLIGADTQYF	TGTGCCAGCAGTTTAATCGGTGCAGATACGCAGTATTTT
TRBD1	TRBJ1-5	few	TRBV28	CASRPGQTIPQHF	TGTGCCAGCAGGCCGGGACAGACTATCCCCCAGCATTTT
TRBD1	TRBJ2-2	NA	TRBV11-2	CASSFRTGGGTGELFF	TGTGCCAGCAGCTTCCGGACAGGGGGCGGCACCGGGGAGCTGTTTTTT
NA	TRBJ2-3	NA	TRBV2	CASSEGSGRTTDTQYF	TGTGCCAGCAGTGAGGGGAGCGGCAGAACCACAGATACGCAGTATTTT
NA	TRBJ2-2	NA	TRBV21-1	CASSKERRLNTGELFF	TGTGCCAGCAGCAAAGAGAGGCGGTTGAACACCGGGGAGCTGTTTTTT
TRBD1	TRBJ1-2	NA	TRBV6-1	CASRTWDRDSNGYTF	TGTGCCAGCAGGACCTGGGACCGGGACAGTAACGGCTACACCTTC
TRBD2	TRBJ2-5	NA	TRBV30	CAWSRVSRTGGPQETQYF	TGTGCCTGGAGCCGGGTAAGTCGTACGGGGGGGCCCCAAGAGACCCAGTACTTC
NA	TRBJ1-6	NA	TRBV19	CASSIPGANNSPLHF	TGTGCCAGTAGTATACCAGGGGCCAATAATTCACCCCTCCACTTT
NA	TRBJ2-3	once	TRBV28	CASRGGGKDTQYF	TGTGCCAGCAGGGGAGGGGGTAAAGATACGCAGTATTTT
TRBD1	TRBJ2-2	NA	TRBV6-5	CASSADRGVGELFF	TGTGCCAGCAGTGCCGACAGGGGCGTAGGGGAGCTGTTTTTT
NA	TRBJ1-1	NA	TRBV6-5	CASSPRELREAFF	TGTGCCAGCAGTCCCCGGGAGCTGCGTGAAGCTTTCTTT
NA	TRBJ2-7	NA	TRBV30	CAWSVGPRGAF	TGTGCCTGGAGTGTAGGGCCCAGGGGTGCCTTC
TRBD1	TRBJ1-3	NA	TRBV7-9	CASSRQGKNTIYF	TGTGCCAGCAGCCGACAGGGGAAAAACACCATATATTTT
TRBD1	TRBJ2-7	NA	TRBV7-3	CASSEDRGPYEQYF	TGTGCCAGCAGCGAGGACAGGGGACCCTACGAGCAGTACTTC
NA	TRBJ1-1	NA	TRBV4-3	CASSQDSHRDTEAFF	TGCGCCAGCAGCCAAGATTCCCACAGGGACACTGAAGCTTTCTTT
TRBD1	TRBJ1-6	NA	TRBV7-3	CASRIGQGNSPLHF	TGTGCCAGCCGGATTGGACAGGGGAATTCACCCCTCCACTTT
TRBD1	TRBJ2-5	NA	TRBV7-9	CASSLGTGETQYF	TGTGCCAGCAGCTTAGGGACAGGGGAGACCCAGTACTTC
TRBD2	TRBJ2-7	NA	TRBV13	CASSPRGGGAGEQYF	TGTGCCAGCAGCCCAAGGGGCGGGGGGGCCGGCGAGCAGTACTTC
NA	TRBJ2-3	NA	TRBV7-2	CASSARDTQYF	TGTGCCAGCAGCGCCCGGGATACGCAGTATTTT
NA	TRBJ2-5	NA	TRBV6-6	CASSPPTGRREETQYF	TGTGCCAGCAGTCCTCCGACAGGGAGGCGAGAAGAGACCCAGTACTTC
NA	TRBJ1-2	few	TRBV2	CASSEVQYYGYTF	TGTGCCAGCAGTGAGGTGCAGTACTATGGCTACACCTTC